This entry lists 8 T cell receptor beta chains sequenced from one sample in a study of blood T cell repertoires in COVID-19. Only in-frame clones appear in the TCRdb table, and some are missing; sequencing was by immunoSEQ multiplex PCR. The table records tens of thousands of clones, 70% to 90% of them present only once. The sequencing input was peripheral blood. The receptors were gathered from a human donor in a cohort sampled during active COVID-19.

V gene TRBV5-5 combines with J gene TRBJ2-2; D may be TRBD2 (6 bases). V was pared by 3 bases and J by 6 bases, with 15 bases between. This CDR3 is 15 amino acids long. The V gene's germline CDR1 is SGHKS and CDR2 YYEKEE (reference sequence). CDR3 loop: CASSSSGRGAGELFF. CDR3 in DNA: TGTGCCAGCAGCTCCTCCGGGCGGGGAGCCGGGGAGCTGTTTTTT.

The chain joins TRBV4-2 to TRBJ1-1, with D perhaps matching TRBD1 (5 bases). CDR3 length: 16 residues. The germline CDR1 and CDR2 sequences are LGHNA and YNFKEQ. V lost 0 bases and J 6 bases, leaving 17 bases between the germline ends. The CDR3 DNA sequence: TGTGCCAGCAGCCAAGATCGGGGGGATAGGGTGGCTGAAGCTTTCTTT. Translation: CASSQDRGDRVAEAFF.

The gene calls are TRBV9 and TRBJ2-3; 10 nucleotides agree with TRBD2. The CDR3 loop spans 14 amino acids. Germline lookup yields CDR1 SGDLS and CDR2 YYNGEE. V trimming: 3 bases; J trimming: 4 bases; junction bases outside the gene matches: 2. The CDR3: CASSASGSADTQYF. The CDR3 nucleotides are TGTGCCAGCAGCGCTAGCGGGAGCGCAGATACGCAGTATTTT.

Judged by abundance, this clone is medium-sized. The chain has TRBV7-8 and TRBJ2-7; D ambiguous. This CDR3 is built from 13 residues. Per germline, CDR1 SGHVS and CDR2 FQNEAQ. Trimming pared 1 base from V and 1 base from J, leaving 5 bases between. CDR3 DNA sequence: TGTGCCAGCAGCTTAGGTGTATCCTACGAGCAGTACTTC. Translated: CASSLGVSYEQYF.

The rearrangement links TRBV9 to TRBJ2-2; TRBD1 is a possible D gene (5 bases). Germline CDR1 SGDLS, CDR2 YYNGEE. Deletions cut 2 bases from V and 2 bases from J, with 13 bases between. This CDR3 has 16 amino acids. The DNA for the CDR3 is TGTGCCAGCAGCGTTTTGTCAGGGCTAAACACCGGGGAGCTGTTTTTT. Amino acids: CASSVLSGLNTGELFF.

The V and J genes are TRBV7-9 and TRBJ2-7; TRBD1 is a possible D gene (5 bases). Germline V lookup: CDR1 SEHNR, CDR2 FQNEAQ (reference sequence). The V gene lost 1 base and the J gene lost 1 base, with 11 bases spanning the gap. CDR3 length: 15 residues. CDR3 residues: CASSLEGDGSYEQYF. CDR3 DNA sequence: TGTGCCAGCAGCTTAGAAGGGGATGGATCCTACGAGCAGTACTTC.

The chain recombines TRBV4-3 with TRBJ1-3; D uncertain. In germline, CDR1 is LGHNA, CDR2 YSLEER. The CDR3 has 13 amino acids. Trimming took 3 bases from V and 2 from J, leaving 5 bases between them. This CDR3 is CASSQGAGNTIYF. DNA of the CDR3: TGCGCCAGCAGCCAGGGAGCTGGAAACACCATATATTTT.

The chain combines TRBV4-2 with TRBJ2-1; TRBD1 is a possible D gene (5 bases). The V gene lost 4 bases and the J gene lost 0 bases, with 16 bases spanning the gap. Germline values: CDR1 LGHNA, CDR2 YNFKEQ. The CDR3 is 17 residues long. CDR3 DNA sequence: TGTGCCAGCAGCCGCCGAGCCGTACAGGCCTCCTACAATGAGCAGTTCTTC. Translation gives CASSRRAVQASYNEQFF.